Below, 2 T cell receptor beta chains from the same sample are listed, as sequenced in a study of blood T cell repertoires in COVID-19. Method: immunoSEQ multiplex PCR; TCRdb's copy keeps in-frame clones and lacks some. Of under 200,000 clones detected, 90% appear once; the ten largest clones hold 0.45% to 0.65%. Material: peripheral blood. These receptors originate from a man in his fifties or sixties with acute or convalescent COVID-19.

J is TRBJ2-1 and V is TRBV18; weak D call: TRBD1 (5 bases). Trimming cost V 3 bases and J 5 bases, with 14 bases left between them. The CDR3 has 15 amino acids. The germline CDR1 and CDR2 sequences are KGHSH and LQKENI. This chain's CDR3 is CASSPLVDTDNEQFF. Written as DNA, the CDR3 is TGTGCCAGCTCACCCCTAGTGGACACCGACAATGAGCAGTTCTTC.

The chain couples TRBV7-9 to TRBJ2-7; 8 bases line up with TRBD1. The CDR3 runs 14 residues. V gave up 5 bases and J gave up 4 bases; unmatched junction bases: 7. The germline V gene has CDR1 SEHNR and CDR2 FQNEAQ (reference sequence). CDR3 nucleotide sequence: TGTGCCAGCAGCCCGCGGACAGGGTGGTACGAGCAGTACTTC. It yields the protein CASSPRTGWYEQYF.